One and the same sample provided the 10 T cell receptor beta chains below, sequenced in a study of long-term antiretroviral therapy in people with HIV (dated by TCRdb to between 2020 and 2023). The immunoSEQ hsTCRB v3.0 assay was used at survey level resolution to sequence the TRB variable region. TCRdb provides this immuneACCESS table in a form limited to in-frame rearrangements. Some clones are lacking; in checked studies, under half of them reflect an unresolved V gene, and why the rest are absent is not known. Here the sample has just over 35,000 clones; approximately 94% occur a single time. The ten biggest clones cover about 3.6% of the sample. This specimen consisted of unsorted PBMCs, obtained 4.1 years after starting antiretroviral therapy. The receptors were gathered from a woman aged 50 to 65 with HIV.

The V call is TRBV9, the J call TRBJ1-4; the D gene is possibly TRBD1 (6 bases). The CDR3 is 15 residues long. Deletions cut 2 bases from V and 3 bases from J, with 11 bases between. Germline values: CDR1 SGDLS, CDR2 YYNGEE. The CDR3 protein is CASSVDRRPNEKLFF. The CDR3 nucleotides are TGTGCCAGCAGCGTCGACAGGCGACCTAATGAAAAACTGTTTTTT.

The CDR3 bases are TGTGCCAGCAGTCGACTAGCCTCCTACGAGCAGTACTTC. Protein product: CASSRLASYEQYF. The chain carries TRBV2 and TRBJ2-7; the match to TRBD2 covers 7 bases. J gave up 0 bases and V 5 bases, and 1 base lay outside the gene matches. This CDR3 has 13 residues. Germline-derived CDR1 and CDR2 are SNHLY and FYNNEI.

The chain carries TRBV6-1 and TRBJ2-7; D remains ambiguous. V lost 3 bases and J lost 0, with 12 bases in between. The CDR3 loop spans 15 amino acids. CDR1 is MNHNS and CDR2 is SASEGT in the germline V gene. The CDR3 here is CASSDWESSSYEQYF. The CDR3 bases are TGTGCCAGCAGTGACTGGGAATCGAGCTCCTACGAGCAGTACTTC.

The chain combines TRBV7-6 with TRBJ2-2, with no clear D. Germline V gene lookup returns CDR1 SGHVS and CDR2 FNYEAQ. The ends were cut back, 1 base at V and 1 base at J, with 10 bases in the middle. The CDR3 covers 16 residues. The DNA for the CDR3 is TGTGCCAGCAGCTTAGTTGTCCAGGAGAACACCGGGGAGCTGTTTTTT. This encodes CASSLVVQENTGELFF.

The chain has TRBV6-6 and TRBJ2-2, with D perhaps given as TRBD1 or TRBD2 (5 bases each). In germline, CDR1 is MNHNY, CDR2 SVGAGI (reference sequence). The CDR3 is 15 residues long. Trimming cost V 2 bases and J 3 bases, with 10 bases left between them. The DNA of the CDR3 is TGTGCCAGCAGTTACGCCGGGGCCGACACCGGGGAGCTGTTTTTT. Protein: CASSYAGADTGELFF.

The CDR3 DNA follows: TGTGCCAGTAGTATACCTAAGGGAGAGAACTATGGCTACACCTTC. Encoded protein: CASSIPKGENYGYTF. The V and J genes are TRBV19 and TRBJ1-2, with no clear D. Germline V gene data show CDR1 as LNHDA and CDR2 as SQIVND (reference sequence). The CDR3 extends over 15 amino acids. Between the trimmed V and J ends, which lost 2 bases and 2 bases, there was a span of 12 bases.

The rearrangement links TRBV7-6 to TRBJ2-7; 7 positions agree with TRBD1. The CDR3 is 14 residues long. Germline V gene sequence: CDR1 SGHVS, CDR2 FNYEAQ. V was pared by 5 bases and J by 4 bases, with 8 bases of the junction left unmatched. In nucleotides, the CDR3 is TGTGCCAGCAGCCCCAGGGACAGTGGTTACGAGCAGTACTTC. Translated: CASSPRDSGYEQYF.

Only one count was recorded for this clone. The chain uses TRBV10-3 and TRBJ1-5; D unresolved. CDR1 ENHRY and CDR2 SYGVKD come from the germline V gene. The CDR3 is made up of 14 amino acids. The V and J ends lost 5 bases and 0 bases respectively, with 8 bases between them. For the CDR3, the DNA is TGTGCCATCAGTACATCGAATAGCAATCAGCCCCAGCATTTT. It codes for CAISTSNSNQPQHF.

The CDR3 DNA sequence: TGTGCCAGCAGTGCTTTCTACACTGAAGCTTTCTTT. Translation gives CASSAFYTEAFF. The chain carries TRBV25-1 and TRBJ1-1, with D unresolved. The CDR3 loop spans 12 amino acids. V was clipped by 4 bases and J by 3 bases, with 6 bases between them. Looked up from germline, CDR1 is MGHDK and CDR2 is SYGVNS.

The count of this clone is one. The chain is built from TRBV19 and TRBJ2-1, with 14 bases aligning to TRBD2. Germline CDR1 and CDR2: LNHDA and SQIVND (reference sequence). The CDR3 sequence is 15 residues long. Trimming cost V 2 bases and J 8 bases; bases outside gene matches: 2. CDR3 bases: TGTGCCAGTAGTATACGACTAGCGGGGGGGGATGAGCAGTTCTTC. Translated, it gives CASSIRLAGGDEQFF. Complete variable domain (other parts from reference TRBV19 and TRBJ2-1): DGGITQSPKYLFRKEGQNVTLSCEQNLNHDAMYWYRQDPGQGLRLIYYSQIVNDFQKGDIAEGYSVSREKKESFPLTVTSAQKNPTAFYLCASSIRLAGGDEQFFGPGTRLTVL.